These 21 T cell receptor beta chains originate from one sample sequenced in a study of T-cell reconstitution after alpha-beta-depleted transplantation in children. Unique molecular identifiers featured in how the TCRbeta library was prepared. TCRdb redid the calling of the PCR reads with MiXCR, one entry per CDR3 protein. The repertoire has roughly 250,000 distinct CDR3 sequences, approximately 8% of them found once; the top ten carry 6% to 7%. The starting material was PBMCs, mostly from graft donor cells, obtained 180 days after TCRalphabeta/CD19-depleted stem cell transplant. The receptors stem from a male patient aged 10 to 17 who had a stem cell transplant for acute lymphoblastic leukemia, so the T cells may come from the graft donor.

This clonotype has a count of ten or more. This sequence joins TRBV28 and TRBJ2-1; 10 bases align to TRBD2. The CDR3 has 16 residues. Trimming removed 6 bases from V and 4 bases from J; junction bases left unmatched: 9. Germline V gene sequence: CDR1 MDHEN, CDR2 SYDVKM. CDR3 bases: TGTGCCAGCAGCCTCAGCGGGAGGGCCTCTTACAATGAGCAGTTCTTC. The encoded protein is CASSLSGRASYNEQFF.

This clonotype appeared a few times. The chain is built from TRBV18 and TRBJ1-2, with 7 nucleotides matching TRBD1. Germline lookup yields CDR1 KGHSH and CDR2 LQKENI. With 1 base clipped from V and 4 bases from J, the junction kept 9 bases outside the gene matches. The CDR3 is 16 residues long. CDR3 in amino acids: CASSPLIDRAPYGYTF. The CDR3 DNA sequence: TGTGCCAGCTCACCACTAATAGACAGGGCCCCCTATGGCTACACCTTC.

In its sample, this clonotype was seen many times. The chain has TRBV18 and TRBJ2-4; D is uncertain. CDR3 length: 16 residues. V lost 3 bases and J 2 bases, leaving 14 bases between the germline ends. Germline-derived CDR1 and CDR2 are KGHSH and LQKENI. CDR3 coding DNA: TGTGCCAGCTCACCTAGACCCTCGCCCTCCAAAAACATTCAGTACTTC. This gives the protein CASSPRPSPSKNIQYF.

This rearrangement joins TRBV9 to TRBJ2-7, with D maybe TRBD1 (7 bases). The CDR3 sequence is 16 residues long. CDR1 SGDLS and CDR2 YYNGEE come from the germline V gene. With 2 bases removed from V and 3 bases from J, the gap between germline ends came to 18 bases. The CDR3 loop is CASSVGGRQGGYEQYF. The CDR3 bases are TGTGCCAGCAGCGTCGGGGGCCGACAGGGAGGCTACGAGCAGTACTTC.

V gene TRBV10-3 combines with J gene TRBJ2-3; no clear D. The germline gives CDR1 ENHRY, CDR2 SYGVKD. Deletions cut 4 bases from V and 0 bases from J, with 8 bases between. The CDR3 is 14 residues long. The DNA for the CDR3 is TGTGCCATCAGTGTAATTGGGAGCACAGATACGCAGTATTTT. Translation gives CAISVIGSTDTQYF.

This clonotype was seen repeatedly, ten times or more. The chain has TRBV11-2 and TRBJ1-4; D may be TRBD1 (6 bases). V was clipped by 3 bases and J by 5 bases, with 13 bases between them. Germline CDR1 is SGHAT and CDR2 is FQNNGV. The CDR3 sequence is 15 residues long. The chain's CDR3 is CASSFTGSRNEKLFF. DNA for the CDR3: TGTGCCAGCAGCTTTACAGGGTCGAGAAATGAAAAACTGTTTTTT.

This clonotype was observed many times. The chain couples TRBV10-3 to TRBJ2-1, with TRBD2 as a possible D gene (5 bases). The germline V and J ends were trimmed by 4 bases and 6 bases, with 19 bases remaining between them. The CDR3 is 16 residues long. Germline V gene lookup returns CDR1 ENHRY and CDR2 SYGVKD. CDR3 DNA sequence: TGTGCCATCAGTGCGACCCGGCGGAGGTGCGGCAATGAGCAGTTCTTC. This sequence encodes CAISATRRRCGNEQFF.

The sample holds many counts of this clonotype. The chain combines TRBV20-1 with TRBJ2-3; TRBD2 matches at 11 bases. J lost 2 bases, V lost 5 bases, and 15 bases had no gene match. The germline V gene has CDR1 DFQATT and CDR2 SNEGSKA (reference sequence). The CDR3 loop spans 18 amino acids. CDR3 region: CSAARGGRLAGTTDTQYF. CDR3 DNA: TGCAGTGCTGCTAGAGGGGGTCGACTAGCGGGGACCACAGATACGCAGTATTTT.

The chain links TRBV10-3 to TRBJ2-6; D gene uncertain. This CDR3 contains 14 residues. Trimming left V 4 bases short and J 3 bases short, with 7 bases between. Germline V gives CDR1 ENHRY, CDR2 SYGVKD. The chain's CDR3 is CAISGPGGANVLTF. The CDR3 nucleotides read TGTGCCATCAGTGGACCTGGTGGGGCCAACGTCCTGACTTTC.

Many counts were recorded for this clonotype. The V gene is TRBV5-6, the J gene TRBJ2-6, with 9 bases identical to TRBD1. CDR1 is SGHDT, CDR2 YYEEEE, per germline. V was pared by 4 bases and J by 2 bases, with 4 bases of the junction left unmatched. This CDR3 comprises 16 residues. The CDR3 DNA follows: TGTGCCAGCAGCCGGCGGACAGGGGCTGGGGCCAACGTCCTGACTTTC. Its translation: CASSRRTGAGANVLTF.

This clonotype was recorded many times. CDR3 nucleotides: TGTGCCAGCAGTTCGCCCCCGGACAGGGGGCGTGAGTACTTC. Residues: CASSSPPDRGREYF. The chain joins TRBV27 to TRBJ2-7; 11 nucleotides line up with TRBD1. Losses at the gene ends were 4 bases for V and 11 bases for J; bases not matched to a gene: 10. Germline loops: CDR1 MNHEY, CDR2 SMNVEV (reference sequence). This CDR3 region has 14 residues.

The sample holds a few counts of this clonotype. The rearrangement uses TRBV7-9 and TRBJ2-4; 10 positions agree with TRBD2. This CDR3 spans 15 amino acids. Trimming removed 4 bases from V and 3 bases from J; junction bases left unmatched: 3. The germline V gene encodes CDR1 SEHNR and CDR2 FQNEAQ (reference sequence). CDR3 region: CASSSTSGYKNIQYF. The CDR3 DNA reads as TGTGCCAGCAGCTCGACTAGCGGGTACAAAAACATTCAGTACTTC. The full variable domain, with the rest looked up from reference TRBV7-9 and TRBJ2-4, is DTGVSQNPRHKITKRGQNVTFRCDPISEHNRLYWYRQTLGQGPEFLTYFQNEAQLEKSRLLSDRFSAERPKGSFSTLEIQRTEQGDSAMYLCASSSTSGYKNIQYFGAGTRLSVL.

As for this clonotype: A read error may be the cause here, since a much bigger clone is one base away. The chain couples TRBV7-9 to TRBJ2-7; D perhaps matches TRBD1 (6 bases). CDR3 size: 12 residues. Germline CDR1 and CDR2: SEHNR and FQNEAQ (reference sequence). The CDR3 loop is CSSNQGTYEQYF. The CDR3 coding sequence is TGTTCCAGCAATCAGGGGACCTACGAGCAGTACTTC.

This clonotype has ten or more counts. Here the CDR3 DNA reads TGTGCCAGCAGTGCGACAGGCATCCAAGAGACCCAGTACTTC. Its protein product is CASSATGIQETQYF. J is TRBJ2-5 and V is TRBV6-1, with D perhaps TRBD1 (6 bases). V was pared by 4 bases and J by 1 base, with 10 bases between. This CDR3 has 14 residues. In germline, CDR1 is MNHNS, CDR2 SASEGT.

In this sample, this clonotype turned up many times. This chain links TRBV20-1 with TRBJ1-2; D unresolved. The V and J ends lost 0 bases and 5 bases respectively, with 16 bases between them. CDR1 is DFQATT, CDR2 SNEGSKA, per germline (reference sequence). CDR3 length: 15 amino acids. The CDR3 region has the DNA TGCAGTGCTAGAGATTTGGGGAGTTCGTCTTATGGCTACACCTTC. Amino acids: CSARDLGSSSYGYTF.

This clonotype appeared many times. The chain uses TRBV20-1 and TRBJ2-5; D remains ambiguous. This CDR3 region has 11 residues. Trimming removed 1 base from V and 4 bases from J, with 4 bases in between. Germline V CDR1 and CDR2: DFQATT, SNEGSKA (reference sequence). The CDR3 reads CSARVRETQYF. The CDR3 DNA follows: TGCAGTGCTAGAGTGCGAGAGACCCAGTACTTC.

This clonotype showed up many times. The chain carries TRBV10-3 and TRBJ2-6, with D maybe TRBD1 (6 bases). The ends were cut back, 6 bases at V and 1 base at J, with 13 bases in the middle. Germline CDR1 ENHRY, CDR2 SYGVKD. The CDR3 extends over 16 amino acids. The CDR3 DNA sequence: TGTGCCATCAGCCTAGGACAGAGGTCTGGGGCCAACGTCCTGACTTTC. Translating it yields CAISLGQRSGANVLTF.

This clonotype has a count of ten or more. The chain uses TRBV5-1 and TRBJ2-3; 8 bases align to TRBD2. The germline CDR1 and CDR2 sequences are SGHRS and YFSETQ. The CDR3 totals 17 residues. Trimming cost V 2 bases and J 1 base; bases outside gene matches: 9. The CDR3 DNA is TGCGCCAGCAGCTTTCGACGAGCGGGGGCGCGCACAGATACGCAGTATTTT. Its translation: CASSFRRAGARTDTQYF. Full variable domain (missing parts from reference TRBV5-1 and TRBJ2-3): KAGVTQTPRYLIKTRGQQVTLSCSPISGHRSVSWYQQTPGQGLQFLFEYFSETQRNKGNFPGRFSGRQFSNSRSEMNVSTLELGDSALYLCASSFRRAGARTDTQYFGPGTRLTVL.

This clonotype has ten or more counts. This rearrangement joins TRBV10-3 to TRBJ2-2; D possibly matches TRBD1 or TRBD2 (5 bases each). Between the trimmed V and J ends, which lost 10 bases and 4 bases, there was a span of 16 bases. Germline V gene sequence: CDR1 ENHRY, CDR2 SYGVKD. This CDR3 has 14 residues. For the CDR3, the DNA is TGTGCCAGCATGGGGACGGAGTCCACCGGGGAGCTGTTTTTT. Amino acids: CASMGTESTGELFF.

This clonotype was counted ten times or more. The chain uses TRBV5-1 and TRBJ1-4, with TRBD1 identical over 9 bases. V trimming: 2 bases; J trimming: 4 bases; junction bases outside the gene matches: 6. Germline V gene lookup returns CDR1 SGHRS and CDR2 YFSETQ. The CDR3 length is 16 residues. The CDR3 bases are TGCGCCAGCAGCTTTGGACAGGGGTGGGGTAATGAAAAACTGTTTTTT. Residues: CASSFGQGWGNEKLFF.

The table lists this clonotype with many counts. The chain has TRBV29-1 and TRBJ1-1; TRBD1 matches at 7 bases. Per germline, CDR1 SQVTM and CDR2 ANQGSEA. CDR3 length: 12 amino acids. The junction had 4 bases not matched to a gene; V was cut back by 6 bases and J by 3 bases. Here the CDR3 DNA reads TGCAGCGTCGACAGGGATCACACTGAAGCTTTCTTT. Its protein product is CSVDRDHTEAFF. Filled out from reference TRBV29-1 and TRBJ1-1, the complete variable domain reads SAVISQKPSRDICQRGTSLTIQCQVDSQVTMMFWYRQQPGQSLTLIATANQGSEATYESGFVIDKFPISRPNLTFSTLTVSNMSPEDSSIYLCSVDRDHTEAFFGQGTRLTVV.